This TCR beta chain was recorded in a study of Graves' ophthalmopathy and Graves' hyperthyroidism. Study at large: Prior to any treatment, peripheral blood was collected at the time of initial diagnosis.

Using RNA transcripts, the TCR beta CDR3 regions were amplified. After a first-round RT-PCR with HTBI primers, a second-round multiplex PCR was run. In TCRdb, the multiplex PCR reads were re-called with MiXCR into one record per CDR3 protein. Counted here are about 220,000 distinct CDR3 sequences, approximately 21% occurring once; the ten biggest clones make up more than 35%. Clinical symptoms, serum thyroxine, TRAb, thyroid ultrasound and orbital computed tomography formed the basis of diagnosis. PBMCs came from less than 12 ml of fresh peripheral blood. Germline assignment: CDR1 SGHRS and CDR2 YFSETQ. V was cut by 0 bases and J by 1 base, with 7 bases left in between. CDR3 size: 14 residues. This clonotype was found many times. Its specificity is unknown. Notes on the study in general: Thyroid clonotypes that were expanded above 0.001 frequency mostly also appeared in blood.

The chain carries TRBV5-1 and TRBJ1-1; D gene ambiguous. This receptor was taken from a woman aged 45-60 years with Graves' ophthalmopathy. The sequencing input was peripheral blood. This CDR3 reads CASSLDGWNTEAFF. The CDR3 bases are TGCGCCAGCAGCTTGGACGGTTGGAACACTGAAGCTTTCTTT.